These T cell receptor beta chains were read from a single sample in a study of PD-1 blockade in classical Hodgkin lymphoma. The assay was immunoSEQ multiplex PCR, and TCRdb's table has in-frame clones only and misses some. The sample shows about 35,000 clones, approximately 90% of them seen only once. Sequences were obtained from CD4+ T cells from blood. The origin of the receptors is a human donor with classical Hodgkin lymphoma. The CDR3 runs from the conserved cysteine through the conserved F or W. The order of the fields is J gene, V gene, CDR3 protein.

>TRBJ1-2|TRBV5-6
CASSLMGQVAYGYTF
>TRBJ1-1|TRBV4-2
CASSQEAATEAFF
>TRBJ1-1|TRBV11-2
CASSLMGASENTEAFF
>TRBJ2-7|TRBV5-1
CASSFQPSPPYEQYF
>TRBJ1-2|TRBV5-1
CASSSPGGYTF
>TRBJ2-1|TRBV27
CASSKAGGRYNEQFF
>TRBJ1-1|TRBV11-3
CASSLSVDREAFF
>TRBJ2-5|TRBV2
CASSEGTGTMFLTGTQYF
>TRBJ1-1|TRBV20-1
CSAELTEAFF
>TRBJ1-5|TRBV4-1
CASSQFFQLNQPQHF
>TRBJ1-1|TRBV20-1
CSEGWQGRVF
>TRBJ1-2|TRBV28
CASSSGAVTNYGYTF
>TRBJ2-7|TRBV7-8
CASSLEARSLEQYF
>TRBJ2-7|TRBV29-1
CSAGRAPYEQYF
>TRBJ2-3|TRBV7-9
CASSLGTDTDTQYF